A single sample is the source of the 26 T cell receptor beta chains below, sequenced in a study of cytomegalovirus exposure and HLA in healthy donors. It was with 60 Vbeta and 13 Jbeta primers that the PCR ran. Produced via immunoSEQ multiplex PCR; TCRdb's table is partial and in-frame only. The sample records 110,000 to 150,000 clones, 70% to 80% being singletons. Specimen: PBMCs. The source of these receptors is a female donor in good health and CMV-seronegative.

The J gene is TRBJ2-1, the V gene TRBV9; 7 nucleotides align to TRBD1. V lost 0 bases, J lost 6 bases, and 3 bases stayed unmatched. CDR3 length: 14 residues. Germline V gene lookup returns CDR1 SGDLS and CDR2 YYNGEE. For the CDR3, the DNA is TGTGCCAGCAGCGTAGCTGGGGACAGCAATGAGCAGTTCTTC. Translated, it gives CASSVAGDSNEQFF.

The chain couples TRBV7-2 to TRBJ2-3; TRBD2 matches 8 bases. The CDR3 sequence is 13 residues long. The junction had 7 bases not matched to a gene; V was cut back by 6 bases and J by 8 bases. Germline assignment: CDR1 SGHTA and CDR2 FQGNSA. CDR3 sequence reads: CASRDKRETTQYF. The DNA of the CDR3 is TGTGCCAGCAGGGATAAGCGGGAGACTACGCAGTATTTT.

The chain employs TRBV6-5 and TRBJ1-5; D unclear. CDR1 is MNHEY, CDR2 SVGAGI, per germline. This CDR3 spans 15 amino acids. The V end was cut by 6 bases, the J end by 0 bases, with 12 bases between. CDR3 protein: CASSLGLYSNQPQHF. The CDR3 DNA reads as TGTGCCAGCAGCCTCGGACTGTATAGCAATCAGCCCCAGCATTTT.

V is TRBV19 and J is TRBJ1-2; D call uncertain. The CDR3 runs to 11 residues. CDR1 LNHDA and CDR2 SQIVND come from the germline V gene (reference sequence). The V gene lost 8 bases and the J gene lost 7 bases, with 11 bases spanning the gap. The CDR3 DNA reads as TGTGCCAGTGGTGGTCAGCGTGGCTACACCTTC. Its translation is CASGGQRGYTF.

In the case of this clone: Distinct nucleotide sequences in the sample also encode this CDR3. The chain joins TRBV18 to TRBJ1-2; D possibly corresponds to TRBD1 (5 bases). The germline gives CDR1 KGHSH, CDR2 LQKENI. Trimming took 2 bases from V and 2 from J, leaving 9 bases between them. The CDR3 sequence is 14 residues long. The DNA of the CDR3 is TGTGCCAGCTCACCAGGGGGAGGGAACTATGGCTACACCTTC. Translated: CASSPGGGNYGYTF.

This clone was observed a single time. The V call is TRBV10-3, the J call TRBJ1-1; no clear D. Trimming left V 5 bases short and J 1 base short, with 8 bases between. CDR1 is ENHRY, CDR2 SYGVKD, per germline. The CDR3 has 13 amino acids. CDR3 nucleotides: TGTGCCATCAGTCCCGCAGGGAACACTGAAGCTTTCTTT. Its protein is CAISPAGNTEAFF.

DNA of the CDR3: TGTGCCAGCAGCTTAGTGGGACAGGGGGCCAACACTGAAGCTTTCTTT. Translated, it gives CASSLVGQGANTEAFF. The chain couples TRBV11-2 to TRBJ1-1; 12 bases line up with TRBD1. CDR1 and CDR2 (germline): SGHAT, FQNNGV. V trimming: 1 base; J trimming: 2 bases; junction bases outside the gene matches: 2. There are 16 residues in the CDR3.

The chain employs TRBV4-2 and TRBJ1-2, with 9 bases aligning to TRBD1. The CDR3 totals 17 residues. Trimming cost V 3 bases and J 1 base; bases outside gene matches: 9. CDR1 and CDR2 (germline): LGHNA, YNFKEQ. The CDR3, as DNA: TGTGCCAGCAGCCAGGGTACCGGGACAGGGATTAACTATGGCTACACCTTC. Translated: CASSQGTGTGINYGYTF.

This clone is a singleton in its sample. The chain couples TRBV29-1 to TRBJ2-3; 10 positions agree with TRBD1. Germline-derived CDR1 and CDR2 are SQVTM and ANQGSEA. The CDR3 covers 15 residues. With 4 bases clipped from V and 2 bases from J, the junction kept 6 bases outside the gene matches. DNA for the CDR3: TGCAGCGTTGTGAAGGACAGGGGGACCACAGATACGCAGTATTTT. It specifies CSVVKDRGTTDTQYF.

This chain joins TRBV5-5 and TRBJ1-5, with TRBD1 identical over 7 bases. The J segment lost 2 bases and the V segment lost 4 bases, leaving 12 bases of the junction unmatched. This CDR3 has 17 residues. Germline V gene sequence: CDR1 SGHKS, CDR2 YYEKEE (reference sequence). In nucleotides, the CDR3 is TGTGCCAGCAGCCTCGAACAGGGGAAATCGGGCAATCAGCCCCAGCATTTT. It specifies CASSLEQGKSGNQPQHF.

Turning to this clone: At one boundary the junction diverges from the germline segment, which might be a read error. This chain uses TRBV7-7 with TRBJ2-7; TRBD1 agrees at 7 bases. The CDR3 is made up of 13 amino acids. Looked up from germline, CDR1 is SSHAT and CDR2 is FNYEAQ (reference sequence). Here the CDR3 reads CASSLGGFDEQYF. The DNA for the CDR3 is TGTGCTAGCAGCTTAGGGGGCTTTGACGAGCAGTACTTC.

This clone was counted a few times. The chain links TRBV28 to TRBJ1-4; 7 bases are shared with TRBD1. J gave up 3 bases and V 5 bases, and 6 bases lay outside the gene matches. The length of the CDR3 is 15 residues. In germline, CDR1 is MDHEN, CDR2 SYDVKM. The CDR3 DNA sequence: TGTGCCAGCAGTCCCGAGGGGGCAGCTAATGAAAAACTGTTTTTT. It specifies CASSPEGAANEKLFF.

The chain employs TRBV12-5 and TRBJ2-3; D possibly corresponds to TRBD1 (6 bases). From germline, CDR1 is LGHNT and CDR2 FRNRAP. CDR3 length: 14 residues. V was trimmed by 2 bases and J by 5 bases, leaving 11 bases between them. In DNA form, the CDR3 reads TGTGCTAGTGGTTTGTCCTCCAGGGGAGATACGCAGTATTTT. It translates to CASGLSSRGDTQYF.

The chain joins TRBV6-5 to TRBJ1-1, with 7 bases identical to TRBD1. This CDR3 is 13 amino acids long. The germline V gene encodes CDR1 MNHEY and CDR2 SVGAGI. V gave up 6 bases and J gave up 4 bases; unmatched junction bases: 5. The CDR3 spells CASRAGGVTEAFF. DNA for the CDR3: TGTGCCAGCAGAGCAGGGGGAGTCACTGAAGCTTTCTTT.

The chain uses TRBV30 and TRBJ2-1; TRBD2 matches at 7 bases. V trimming: 8 bases; J trimming: 6 bases; junction bases outside the gene matches: 13. The CDR3 is made up of 14 amino acids. Looked up from germline, CDR1 is GTSNPN and CDR2 is SVGIG (reference sequence). CDR3 nucleotide sequence: TGTGCCCGAGAAACTAGCGAGACGTTCAATGAGCAGTTCTTC. Its protein is CARETSETFNEQFF.

The rearrangement links TRBV6-1 to TRBJ1-5; 12 bases align to TRBD1. Germline lookup yields CDR1 MNHNS and CDR2 SASEGT. V shed 7 bases and J 5 bases; nucleotides not matched to a gene: 6. The CDR3 sequence is 15 residues long. CDR3 sequence reads: CASKTGTGGHQPQHF. The CDR3 DNA reads as TGTGCCAGCAAGACCGGGACAGGGGGCCATCAGCCCCAGCATTTT.

The chain recombines TRBV15 with TRBJ1-4; TRBD1 is a possible D gene (5 bases). Germline V gene lookup returns CDR1 LNHNV and CDR2 YYDKDF (reference sequence). This CDR3 spans 17 amino acids. Trimming left V 4 bases short and J 5 bases short, with 20 bases between. CDR3 DNA: TGTGCCACCAGCACAAAGGGGTACAGCGGGCCCAATGAAAAACTGTTTTTT. This gives the protein CATSTKGYSGPNEKLFF.

The chain recombines TRBV29-1 with TRBJ2-7; 10 bases fit TRBD1. The CDR3 is 14 amino acids. Trimming at V came to 6 bases and at J to 5 bases, leaving 10 bases not matched to a gene. The V gene's germline CDR1 is SQVTM and CDR2 ANQGSEA. The CDR3 here is CSVGQGVFWDEQYF. The CDR3 coding sequence is TGCAGCGTAGGACAGGGGGTTTTCTGGGACGAGCAGTACTTC.

This chain connects TRBV28 to TRBJ2-6; D gene uncertain. Germline-derived CDR1 and CDR2 are MDHEN and SYDVKM. The germline V and J ends were trimmed by 6 bases and 0 bases, with 12 bases remaining between them. The CDR3 loop spans 16 amino acids. Here the CDR3 reads CASSQAFYSGANVLTF. The CDR3 region has the DNA TGTGCCAGCAGCCAGGCATTTTACTCTGGGGCCAACGTCCTGACTTTC. The full variable domain, its missing parts supplied by reference TRBV28 and TRBJ2-6, is DVKVTQSSRYLVKRTGEKVFLECVQDMDHENMFWYRQDPGLGLRLIYFSYDVKMKEKGDIPEGYSVSREKKERFSLILESASTNQTSMYLCASSQAFYSGANVLTFGAGSRLTVL.

The rearrangement uses TRBV7-3 and TRBJ2-2; TRBD1 matches at 12 bases. The CDR3 totals 16 residues. Per the germline V gene, CDR1 is SGHTA and CDR2 is FQGTGA. With 4 bases clipped from V and 6 bases from J, the junction kept 6 bases outside the gene matches. CDR3 DNA: TGTGCCAGCAGCTCCCGGGACAGGGGGCCGGCCGGGGAGCTGTTTTTT. This codes for CASSSRDRGPAGELFF.

This chain connects TRBV18 to TRBJ2-5; 7 bases are shared with TRBD1. Gene TRBJ2-7 matches the end of the DNA better, so the J call may be wrong. CDR3 length: 17 residues. CDR1 KGHSH and CDR2 LQKENI come from the germline V gene. The CDR3 bases are TGTGCCAGCTCACCACCGGCCCCCGGGACAGAAAGGGCCGAGCAGTACTTC. Its protein is CASSPPAPGTERAEQYF.

CDR3 sequence: CASLAYNEQFF. The CDR3 region has the DNA TGTGCCAGCCTCGCGTACAATGAGCAGTTCTTC. The chain employs TRBV27 and TRBJ2-1, with D uncertain. This CDR3 spans 11 amino acids. Germline V gene lookup returns CDR1 MNHEY and CDR2 SMNVEV (reference sequence). V lost 8 bases and J lost 4, with 6 bases in between.

The chain uses TRBV28 and TRBJ2-7; 8 nucleotides line up with TRBD1. J gave up 4 bases and V 4 bases, and 6 bases lay outside the gene matches. In germline, CDR1 is MDHEN, CDR2 SYDVKM. The CDR3 loop spans 14 amino acids. CDR3 in DNA: TGTGCCAGCAGTTGGACAGGGAGTGATTACGAGCAGTACTTC. Translation: CASSWTGSDYEQYF.

The rearrangement uses TRBV29-1 and TRBJ2-2, with a possible D match to TRBD1 (6 bases). In germline, CDR1 is SQVTM, CDR2 ANQGSEA. The CDR3 length is 15 residues. V lost 4 bases and J 2 bases, leaving 14 bases between the germline ends. The CDR3 here is CSVAGGTSNTGELFF. The CDR3 DNA reads as TGCAGCGTTGCTGGGGGCACTTCTAACACCGGGGAGCTGTTTTTT.

The rearrangement uses TRBV5-4 and TRBJ1-3; TRBD1 might be the D (6 bases). The germline CDR1 and CDR2 sequences are SGHNT and YYREEE (reference sequence). V was clipped by 3 bases and J by 1 base, with 14 bases between them. This CDR3 has 16 residues. The CDR3 DNA reads as TGTGCCAGCAGCTCACCCACCACAGGGTCTGGAAACACCATATATTTT. This translates into CASSSPTTGSGNTIYF.

This clone was seen a single time. The chain is built from TRBV7-9 and TRBJ1-1, with TRBD1 matching 8 bases. The junction had 3 bases not matched to a gene; V was cut back by 7 bases and J by 2 bases. The length of the CDR3 is 13 residues. CDR1 SEHNR and CDR2 FQNEAQ come from the germline V gene (reference sequence). The CDR3 sequence is CASIGQGNTEAFF. The CDR3 DNA follows: TGTGCCAGCATCGGACAGGGAAACACTGAAGCTTTCTTT. The full variable domain, completed using reference TRBV7-9 and TRBJ1-1, is DTGVSQNPRHKITKRGQNVTFRCDPISEHNRLYWYRQTLGQGPEFLTYFQNEAQLEKSRLLSDRFSAERPKGSFSTLEIQRTEQGDSAMYLCASIGQGNTEAFFGQGTRLTVV.